The next 26 T cell receptor beta chains were all read from a single sample in a study of shared clonotypes between healthy human individuals (dated by TCRdb to the early 2020s). The library relied on the immunoSEQ multiplex PCR assay. TCRdb carries this immuneACCESS record with in-frame sequences only. Its versions omit some clonotypes, under half of them owing to an unresolved V gene in the studies checked, with the rest unexplained. The sample has roughly 590,000 clones on record, around 95% of them singletons. The ten largest account for 0.11% of the sample. CD8 naive samples consisted of CD45RO-negative cells that were positively selected for CCR7, yielding a CD45RA+CCR7+ population without TemRA cells. Material for sequencing was naive CD8+ T cells sorted from blood. The cell subset or site label here, explained by the study, means: CD45RA+CCR7+. The receptor source for this set is a woman aged 25 to 39 in good health.

The chain couples TRBV19 to TRBJ2-1; TRBD2 matches 8 bases. The germline V gene has CDR1 LNHDA and CDR2 SQIVND (reference sequence). The CDR3 has 13 amino acids. With 8 bases clipped from V and 4 bases from J, the junction kept 4 bases outside the gene matches. The CDR3 bases are TGTGCCAGTTCACTAGCGGCATACAATGAGCAGTTCTTC. It yields the protein CASSLAAYNEQFF.

DNA for the CDR3: TGTGCCAGCAGCGTAGAAGATTGGGACAATGAGCAGTTCTTC. Translating it yields CASSVEDWDNEQFF. V and J are TRBV9 and TRBJ2-1; the D is unclear. This CDR3 has 14 residues. The V gene lost 0 bases and the J gene lost 5 bases, with 9 bases spanning the gap. The germline gives CDR1 SGDLS, CDR2 YYNGEE.

V usage is TRBV7-9 and J usage is TRBJ2-5; D unclear. This CDR3 has 14 amino acids. Germline V gene lookup returns CDR1 SEHNR and CDR2 FQNEAQ (reference sequence). V lost 5 bases to trimming and J lost 5 bases, with 15 bases between them. Here the CDR3 DNA reads TGTGCCAGCAGCAGAGTCGGCTTACCGGAGACCCAGTACTTC. This gives the protein CASSRVGLPETQYF.

V and J are TRBV27 and TRBJ2-7; unclear D gene. CDR1 and CDR2 (germline): MNHEY, SMNVEV (reference sequence). Trimming took 8 bases from V and 3 from J, leaving 11 bases between them. The CDR3 loop spans 12 amino acids. The CDR3 sequence: CASGWRYYEQYF. Written as DNA, the CDR3 is TGTGCCAGCGGTTGGCGGTACTACGAGCAGTACTTC.

CDR3 nucleotides: TGTGCCAGCAAAGGCGGAGGGAACACTGAAGCTTTCTTT. Amino acids: CASKGGGNTEAFF. V usage is TRBV27 and J usage is TRBJ1-1; D call uncertain. CDR1 and CDR2 from the germline V gene are MNHEY and SMNVEV (reference sequence). CDR3 length: 13 amino acids. V was clipped by 7 bases and J by 1 base, with 10 bases between them.

The chain employs TRBV7-9 and TRBJ2-3; 7 bases are shared with TRBD2. With 1 base clipped from V and 2 bases from J, the junction kept 3 bases outside the gene matches. This CDR3 contains 15 residues. The V gene's germline CDR1 is SEHNR and CDR2 FQNEAQ (reference sequence). CDR3: CASSLGGSVTDTQYF. In DNA form, the CDR3 reads TGTGCCAGCAGCTTAGGCGGGAGCGTCACAGATACGCAGTATTTT.

This chain joins TRBV5-6 and TRBJ2-1; the match to TRBD2 covers 8 bases. Germline V gene data show CDR1 as SGHDT and CDR2 as YYEEEE. The CDR3 runs to 15 residues. The J segment lost 3 bases and the V segment lost 3 bases, leaving 5 bases of the junction unmatched. CDR3 region: CASSSSGGVYNEQFF. The CDR3 region has the DNA TGTGCCAGCAGCTCGAGCGGGGGAGTCTACAATGAGCAGTTCTTC. Looking up the rest from reference TRBV5-6 and TRBJ2-1 gives the full variable domain: DAGVTQSPTHLIKTRGQQVTLRCSPKSGHDTVSWYQQALGQGPQFIFQYYEEEERQRGNFPDRFSGHQFPNYSSELNVNALLLGDSALYLCASSSSGGVYNEQFFGPGTRLTVL.

J is TRBJ2-1 and V is TRBV28; no reliable D call. V lost 5 bases and J 3 bases, leaving 8 bases between the germline ends. This CDR3 contains 13 residues. Germline CDR1 MDHEN, CDR2 SYDVKM. In nucleotides, the CDR3 is TGTGCCAGCAGTACCTCTTTCTACAATGAGCAGTTCTTC. This translates into CASSTSFYNEQFF.

The J gene is TRBJ2-1, the V gene TRBV19; no clear D gene. Trimming left V 1 base short and J 5 bases short, with 6 bases between. Germline CDR1 and CDR2: LNHDA and SQIVND (reference sequence). CDR3 length equals 13 residues. In DNA form, the CDR3 reads TGTGCCAGTAGTATAGGACTTGACAATGAGCAGTTCTTC. As protein: CASSIGLDNEQFF.

The chain recombines TRBV27 with TRBJ1-5; D remains ambiguous. V shed 4 bases and J shed 0 bases, with 25 bases lying between them. Germline assignment: CDR1 MNHEY and CDR2 SMNVEV (reference sequence). CDR3 length: 20 residues. The CDR3 DNA follows: TGTGCCAGCAGTTCACAAAACCAACCACGACAAAATTATAGCAATCAGCCCCAGCATTTT. Translation: CASSSQNQPRQNYSNQPQHF.

The gene calls are TRBV28 and TRBJ2-7; 9 bases match TRBD1. V gave up 8 bases and J gave up 2 bases; unmatched junction bases: 7. Germline V gene sequence: CDR1 MDHEN, CDR2 SYDVKM. The CDR3 contains 14 residues. CDR3 DNA sequence: TGTGCCAGCTCTATCCGGGACAGGGCCTACGAGCAGTACTTC. It specifies CASSIRDRAYEQYF.

The gene calls are TRBV2 and TRBJ1-4; TRBD1 matches 10 bases. CDR1 and CDR2 (germline): SNHLY, FYNNEI. The CDR3 loop spans 15 amino acids. Trimming cost V 6 bases and J 3 bases; bases outside gene matches: 4. The CDR3 protein is CASRGTGVSNEKLFF. CDR3 coding DNA: TGTGCCAGCAGGGGGACAGGGGTTTCTAATGAAAAACTGTTTTTT.

This chain links TRBV9 with TRBJ1-1, with 9 bases identical to TRBD1. CDR1 is SGDLS and CDR2 is YYNGEE in the germline V gene. The V segment lost 3 bases and the J segment 1 base; nucleotides outside the gene matches: 4. The CDR3 contains 15 residues. As DNA, the CDR3 is TGTGCCAGCAGCGCCGACAGGGGGAGGAACACTGAAGCTTTCTTT. Translating it yields CASSADRGRNTEAFF.

Concerning this clone itself: At the DNA level, this CDR3 is encoded by other sequences in the same sample as well. This chain connects TRBV7-6 to TRBJ2-2; D call uncertain. CDR3 length: 14 amino acids. Trimming stripped 1 base from V and 6 bases from J, with 9 bases between. In germline, CDR1 is SGHVS, CDR2 FNYEAQ. The CDR3 nucleotides read TGTGCCAGCAGCTTAGGTGGTTCTCCCGGGGAGCTGTTTTTT. It codes for CASSLGGSPGELFF. Variable domain in full (rest from reference TRBV7-6 and TRBJ2-2): GAGVSQSPRYKVTKRGQDVALRCDPISGHVSLYWYRQALGQGPEFLTYFNYEAQQDKSGLPNDRFSAERPEGSISTLTIQRTEQRDSAMYRCASSLGGSPGELFFGEGSRLTVL.

This clone was recorded once. The chain is built from TRBV9 and TRBJ2-7; the match to TRBD2 covers 7 bases. The germline CDR1 and CDR2 sequences are SGDLS and YYNGEE. This CDR3 comprises 15 residues. J was trimmed by 5 bases and V by 0 bases; bases with no gene match: 8. CDR3 protein: CASSVEGGRADEQYF. The CDR3 region has the DNA TGTGCCAGCAGCGTAGAGGGAGGGAGGGCCGACGAGCAGTACTTC. Supplemented by reference TRBV9 and TRBJ2-7, the full variable domain reads DSGVTQTPKHLITATGQRVTLRCSPRSGDLSVYWYQQSLDQGLQFLIQYYNGEERAKGNILERFSAQQFPDLHSELNLSSLELGDSALYFCASSVEGGRADEQYFGPGTRLTVT.

The chain is built from TRBV28 and TRBJ2-7, with TRBD2 matching 7 bases. Germline CDR1 is MDHEN and CDR2 is SYDVKM. V was clipped by 3 bases and J by 0 bases; unmatched bases: 8. The CDR3 length is 16 residues. CDR3 sequence: CASSFPLGGSSYEQYF. CDR3 nucleotide sequence: TGTGCCAGCAGTTTCCCTTTAGGCGGGAGCTCCTACGAGCAGTACTTC.

The rearrangement uses TRBV2 and TRBJ2-3, with 8 bases lining up with TRBD2. Germline V gene data show CDR1 as SNHLY and CDR2 as FYNNEI. Trimming took 2 bases from V and 0 from J; bases not matched to a gene: 10. This CDR3 is 18 amino acids long. The CDR3 DNA reads TGTGCCAGCAGTGAAACCCTAGCGGGCTACAAAAGCACAGATACGCAGTATTTT. Protein product: CASSETLAGYKSTDTQYF.

The chain uses TRBV9 and TRBJ2-7, with D unclear. V shed 0 bases and J shed 2 bases, with 9 bases lying between them. This CDR3 region has 14 residues. Germline V gives CDR1 SGDLS, CDR2 YYNGEE. CDR3 DNA sequence: TGTGCCAGCAGCGTAGCCTTCTCGGCCTACGAGCAGTACTTC. Residues: CASSVAFSAYEQYF. Together with reference TRBV9 and TRBJ2-7, the CDR3 gives the full variable domain: DSGVTQTPKHLITATGQRVTLRCSPRSGDLSVYWYQQSLDQGLQFLIQYYNGEERAKGNILERFSAQQFPDLHSELNLSSLELGDSALYFCASSVAFSAYEQYFGPGTRLTVT.

The chain employs TRBV14 and TRBJ1-2; TRBD1 agrees at 7 bases. The J segment lost 7 bases and the V segment lost 2 bases, leaving 7 bases of the junction unmatched. The CDR3 sequence is 14 residues long. The germline V gene encodes CDR1 SGHDN and CDR2 FVKESK. The CDR3, as DNA: TGTGCCAGCAGCCAAACAGGGGTTCGTTTTGGCTACACCTTC. Translating it yields CASSQTGVRFGYTF.

This chain links TRBV14 with TRBJ2-7; 16 bases map to TRBD2. V trimming: 4 bases; J trimming: 0 bases; junction bases outside the gene matches: 6. The CDR3 spans 18 residues. Germline V gene lookup returns CDR1 SGHDN and CDR2 FVKESK. In DNA, the CDR3 is TGTGCCAGCAGCCCCGGGACTAGCGGGAGGGGGCCCTCCTACGAGCAGTACTTC. Translation gives CASSPGTSGRGPSYEQYF.

The chain links TRBV28 to TRBJ2-2; 9 nucleotides line up with TRBD1. The V segment lost 5 bases and the J segment 1 base; nucleotides outside the gene matches: 11. CDR1 MDHEN and CDR2 SYDVKM come from the germline V gene. The CDR3 is 18 residues long. Here the CDR3 reads CASSGGTGQGRNTGELFF. The CDR3 DNA is TGTGCCAGCAGTGGGGGAACGGGACAGGGCAGGAACACCGGGGAGCTGTTTTTT. Supplemented by reference TRBV28 and TRBJ2-2, the full variable domain reads DVKVTQSSRYLVKRTGEKVFLECVQDMDHENMFWYRQDPGLGLRLIYFSYDVKMKEKGDIPEGYSVSREKKERFSLILESASTNQTSMYLCASSGGTGQGRNTGELFFGEGSRLTVL.

V gene TRBV2 combines with J gene TRBJ2-1; no clear D. V was trimmed by 3 bases and J by 1 base, leaving 10 bases between them. Germline CDR1 SNHLY, CDR2 FYNNEI. The CDR3 spans 15 residues. CDR3 region: CASSDQDLSYNEQFF. The CDR3 DNA follows: TGTGCCAGCAGTGATCAGGACCTGTCCTACAATGAGCAGTTCTTC.

J is TRBJ2-5 and V is TRBV6-5, with TRBD1 matching over 9 bases. The J call is uncertain, as TRBJ2-7 better fits the DNA end. The CDR3 has 13 amino acids. The V gene's germline CDR1 is MNHEY and CDR2 SVGAGI. The CDR3 sequence is CASSSGQGYEQYF. CDR3 DNA sequence: TGTGCCAGCAGTTCGGGACAGGGCTACGAGCAGTACTTC.

The chain has TRBV6-5 and TRBJ1-1; tentative D call: TRBD1 (6 bases). Trimming removed 5 bases at V and 4 bases at J, with 17 bases between. CDR3 length equals 15 residues. Germline-derived CDR1 and CDR2 are MNHEY and SVGAGI. The CDR3 here is CASSRTQGFGTEAFF. The DNA of the CDR3 is TGTGCCAGCAGTCGAACACAGGGTTTCGGCACTGAAGCTTTCTTT.

The rearrangement uses TRBV9 and TRBJ2-1, with D possibly matching TRBD2 (5 bases). Germline V gene sequence: CDR1 SGDLS, CDR2 YYNGEE. V was cut by 3 bases and J by 4 bases, with 20 bases left in between. The CDR3 runs to 17 residues. This chain's CDR3 is CASSGSTREPSYNEQFF. In DNA, the CDR3 is TGTGCCAGCAGCGGCTCCACTAGAGAGCCTTCTTACAATGAGCAGTTCTTC.

The V and J genes are TRBV28 and TRBJ2-2; 7 bases are shared with TRBD1. After removal of 1 base from V and 4 bases from J, the junction contained 6 bases not matched to a gene. Germline V lookup: CDR1 MDHEN, CDR2 SYDVKM. This CDR3 spans 16 amino acids. The CDR3 sequence is CASSLYTGALTGELFF. CDR3 nucleotide sequence: TGTGCCAGCAGTTTATATACAGGGGCGCTCACCGGGGAGCTGTTTTTT.